This paragraph reports one T cell receptor (beta chain). These data are taken from a study of blood T cell repertoires in COVID-19. For the study at large: From T cells, B-cell-depleted T cells, or PBMCs came the material, which was cDNA or gDNA.

The CDR3 sequence is 14 residues long. Germline V gene data show CDR1 as MNHNY and CDR2 as SVGAGI (reference sequence). The V end was cut by 6 bases, the J end by 9 bases, with 15 bases between. Libraries were prepared by immunoSEQ multiplex PCR; TCRdb keeps only in-frame clonotypes and omits some of them. This sample has some 80,000 clones, with around 84% found just once. Seattle patients were enrolled during active infection and followed longitudinally. The receptor was isolated from a man between 60 and 75 years old with COVID-19, enrolled during active disease. V is TRBV6-6 and J is TRBJ1-6, with D possibly matching TRBD1 (6 bases). Specimen: peripheral blood. For the CDR3, the DNA is TGTGCCAGCAGACCCGACAGGTCGGTTTCACCCCTCCACTTT. Its translation is CASRPDRSVSPLHF.